This is a list of T cell receptor beta chains from one sample in a study of blood T cells in healthy people across ages. TCRdb re-called the 5' RACE reads with MiXCR, one entry per CDR3 protein. The table shows a few hundred thousand distinct CDR3 sequences, with roughly a quarter occurring only once. Sequenced input: blood. These receptors all stem from a woman in her sixties or seventies in good health. The CDR3 runs from the conserved cysteine through the conserved F or W. D genes are given only for firm matches. Expanded clones are given a class, and other clones once, few, many or no size at all.

clone size: many; V gene: TRBV5-1; D gene: NA; J gene: TRBJ2-4; CDR3 protein: CASSLLGAKNIQYF; CDR3 DNA: TGCGCCAGCAGCTTGCTGGGAGCCAAAAACATTCAGTACTTC
clone size: many; V gene: TRBV9; D gene: TRBD2; J gene: TRBJ2-5; CDR3 protein: CASSPRLAGVETQYF; CDR3 DNA: TGTGCCAGCAGCCCCAGACTAGCGGGAGTTGAGACCCAGTACTTC
clone size: NA; V gene: TRBV20-1; D gene: NA; J gene: TRBJ1-5; CDR3 protein: CSATRQTDQPQHF; CDR3 DNA: TGCAGTGCTACCCGACAGACCGATCAGCCCCAGCATTTT
clone size: NA; V gene: TRBV29-1; D gene: NA; J gene: TRBJ1-2; CDR3 protein: CSVGPGNYGYTF; CDR3 DNA: TGCAGCGTCGGACCCGGTAACTATGGCTACACCTTC
clone size: few; V gene: TRBV6-6; D gene: NA; J gene: TRBJ2-7; CDR3 protein: CASSYLGDGEQYF; CDR3 DNA: TGTGCCAGCAGTTACTTGGGGGATGGCGAGCAGTACTTC
clone size: few; V gene: TRBV3-1; D gene: NA; J gene: TRBJ1-1; CDR3 protein: CASSQGAAGWGTEAFF; CDR3 DNA: TGTGCCAGCAGCCAAGGAGCTGCGGGTTGGGGCACTGAAGCTTTCTTT
clone size: NA; V gene: TRBV9; D gene: TRBD1; J gene: TRBJ2-2; CDR3 protein: CASSVPGQMSTGELFF; CDR3 DNA: TGTGCCAGCAGCGTCCCGGGACAGATGTCCACCGGGGAGCTGTTTTTT
clone size: few; V gene: TRBV5-5; D gene: NA; J gene: TRBJ1-1; CDR3 protein: CASSLGWGGDMEAFF; CDR3 DNA: TGTGCCAGCAGCTTGGGTTGGGGGGGCGATATGGAAGCTTTCTTT
clone size: NA; V gene: TRBV6-2/TRBV6-3; D gene: TRBD2; J gene: TRBJ2-1; CDR3 protein: CASSDTSGSYNEQFF; CDR3 DNA: TGTGCCAGCAGTGACACTAGCGGTAGTTACAATGAGCAGTTCTTC
clone size: NA; V gene: TRBV20-1; D gene: TRBD2; J gene: TRBJ2-7; CDR3 protein: CSASRGRALGEQYF; CDR3 DNA: TGCAGTGCTAGTCGGGGGAGGGCATTGGGCGAGCAGTACTTC
clone size: many; V gene: TRBV29-1; D gene: TRBD2; J gene: TRBJ2-3; CDR3 protein: CSADSGGTDTQYF; CDR3 DNA: TGCAGCGCAGATAGCGGGGGCACAGATACGCAGTATTTT
clone size: NA; V gene: TRBV7-2; D gene: NA; J gene: TRBJ1-2; CDR3 protein: CASSPRGSGRGRGYGYTF; CDR3 DNA: TGTGCCAGCAGCCCGCGGGGGTCAGGGAGAGGTCGCGGGTATGGCTACACCTTC
clone size: NA; V gene: TRBV7-2; D gene: TRBD2; J gene: TRBJ2-2; CDR3 protein: CASSITRDYSGELFF; CDR3 DNA: TGTGCCAGCAGCATAACTAGGGACTACTCCGGGGAGCTGTTTTTT
clone size: NA; V gene: TRBV2; D gene: NA; J gene: TRBJ2-3; CDR3 protein: CASSVAAEQYF; CDR3 DNA: TGTGCCAGCAGTGTAGCGGCAGAGCAGTATTTT
clone size: few; V gene: TRBV12-3/TRBV12-4; D gene: NA; J gene: TRBJ2-2; CDR3 protein: CASGGGNGTGELFF; CDR3 DNA: TGTGCCAGCGGAGGCGGGAACGGCACCGGGGAGCTGTTTTTT